Below are 7 T cell receptor beta chains sequenced from a single sample in a study of blood T cell repertoires in COVID-19. The data were produced by immunoSEQ multiplex PCR, yet TCRdb's version contains in-frame clones alone and is incomplete. The sample includes under 350,000 clones, around 89% of them seen just once. The sequenced sample consisted of peripheral blood. The receptors were gathered from a man aged 40-50 years with acute or convalescent COVID-19.

A single count supports this clone. This CDR3 is CASRGGARETQYF. The CDR3 bases are TGTGCCAGCAGGGGGGGGGCACGGGAGACCCAGTACTTC. The V gene is TRBV2, the J gene TRBJ2-5; tentatively, D is TRBD2 (7 bases). The V gene lost 6 bases and the J gene lost 5 bases, with 13 bases spanning the gap. CDR1 SNHLY and CDR2 FYNNEI come from the germline V gene. The CDR3 spans 13 residues.

This chain uses TRBV21-1 with TRBJ2-3; TRBD2, the D gene given by the table, was not confirmed from the DNA. TRBV21-1 is labeled a pseudogene. This CDR3 comprises 14 residues. CDR3 amino acids: CASSLTSVTDTQYF. CDR3 nucleotide sequence: TGTGCCAGCAGCCTAACTAGCGTCACAGATACGCAGTATTTT.

The V call is TRBV3-1 (or the pseudogene TRBV3-2), the J call TRBJ1-1; TRBD1 matches at 8 bases. Losses at the gene ends were 4 bases for V and 1 base for J; bases not matched to a gene: 5. Germline-derived CDR1 and CDR2 are LGHDT and YNNKEL (reference sequence). This CDR3 comprises 15 residues. The DNA for the CDR3 is TGTGCCAGCAGCCTGTCCGACAGGGGGAACACTGAAGCTTTCTTT. Its protein is CASSLSDRGNTEAFF.

V is TRBV19 and J is TRBJ1-1; TRBD1 aligns across 7 bases. The CDR3 loop spans 13 amino acids. CDR1 is LNHDA, CDR2 SQIVND, per germline (reference sequence). With V trimmed by 4 bases and J by 6 bases, 5 bases remained unmatched. CDR3 sequence: CASSTPGTAEAFF. DNA of the CDR3: TGTGCCAGTAGTACCCCCGGGACAGCTGAAGCTTTCTTT.

The J gene is TRBJ2-1, the V gene TRBV9, with 7 bases matching TRBD2. Per germline, CDR1 SGDLS and CDR2 YYNGEE. This CDR3 is built from 16 residues. The J segment lost 0 bases and the V segment lost 4 bases, leaving 7 bases of the junction unmatched. The CDR3 here is CASSQSGAVSYNEQFF. As DNA, the CDR3 is TGTGCCAGCAGCCAAAGCGGGGCGGTCTCCTACAATGAGCAGTTCTTC.

The sample holds one count of this clone. The genes are TRBV4-1 and TRBJ1-6; D may be TRBD1 (5 bases). Germline CDR1 is MGHRA and CDR2 is YSYEKL. The V end was cut by 4 bases, the J end by 6 bases, with 10 bases between. The CDR3 loop spans 14 amino acids. CDR3 residues: CASSPFGGNSPLHF. In DNA, the CDR3 is TGCGCCAGCAGCCCTTTCGGGGGTAATTCACCCCTCCACTTT.

This CDR3 is CASSVTGTTEAFF. The CDR3 nucleotides read TGCGCCAGCAGCGTGACAGGGACCACTGAAGCTTTCTTT. This chain connects TRBV5-1 to TRBJ1-1; 7 bases map to TRBD1. The CDR3 sequence is 13 residues long. Losses at the gene ends were 4 bases for V and 4 bases for J; bases not matched to a gene: 4. Germline CDR1 and CDR2: SGHRS and YFSETQ.